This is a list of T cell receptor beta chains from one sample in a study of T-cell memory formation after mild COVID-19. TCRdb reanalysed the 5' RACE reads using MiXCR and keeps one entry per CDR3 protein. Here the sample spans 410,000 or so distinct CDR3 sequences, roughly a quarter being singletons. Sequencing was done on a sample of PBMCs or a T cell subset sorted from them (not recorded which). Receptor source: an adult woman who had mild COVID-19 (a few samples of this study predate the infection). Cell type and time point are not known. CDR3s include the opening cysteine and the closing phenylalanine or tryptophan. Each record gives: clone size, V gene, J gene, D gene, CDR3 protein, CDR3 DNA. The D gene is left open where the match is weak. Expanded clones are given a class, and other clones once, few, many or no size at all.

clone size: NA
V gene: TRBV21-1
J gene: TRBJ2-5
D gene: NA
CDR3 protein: CASSKDRAGETQYF
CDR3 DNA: TGTGCCAGCAGCAAAGACAGGGCTGGAGAGACCCAGTACTTC

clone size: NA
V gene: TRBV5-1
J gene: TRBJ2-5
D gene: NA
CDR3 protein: CASSPQGGVSLVETQYF
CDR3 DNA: TGCGCCAGCAGCCCCCAAGGCGGGGTTTCGTTGGTGGAGACCCAGTACTTC

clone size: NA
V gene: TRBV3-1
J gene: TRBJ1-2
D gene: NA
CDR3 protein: CASSRSHRADGYTF
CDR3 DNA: TGTGCCAGCAGCCGAAGTCACAGGGCCGATGGCTACACCTTC

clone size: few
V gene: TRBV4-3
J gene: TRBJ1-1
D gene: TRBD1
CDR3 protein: CASSQDSVRQGPPGGTEAFF
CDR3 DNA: TGCGCCAGCAGCCAAGATTCAGTAAGACAGGGGCCCCCCGGGGGCACTGAAGCTTTCTTT

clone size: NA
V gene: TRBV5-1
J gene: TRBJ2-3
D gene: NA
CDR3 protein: CASSLRTGTDTQYF
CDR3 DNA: TGCGCCAGCAGCCTCCGGACCGGCACAGATACGCAGTATTTT

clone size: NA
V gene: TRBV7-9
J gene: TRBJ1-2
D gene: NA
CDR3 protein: CASEAGTNYGYTF
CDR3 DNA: TGTGCCAGCGAGGCAGGAACCAACTATGGCTACACCTTC

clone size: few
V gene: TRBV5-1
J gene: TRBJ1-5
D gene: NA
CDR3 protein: CASSLEGLEYQPQHF
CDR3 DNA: TGCGCCAGCAGCTTGGAGGGCTTGGAATATCAGCCCCAGCATTTT

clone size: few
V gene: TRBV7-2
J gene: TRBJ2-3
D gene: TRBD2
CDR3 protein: CASSRDYYTDTQYF
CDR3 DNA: TGTGCCAGCAGTCGGGACTACTACACAGATACGCAGTATTTT

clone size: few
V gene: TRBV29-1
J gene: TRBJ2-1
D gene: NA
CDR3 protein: CSVEEGYGSSYNEQFF
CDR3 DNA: TGCAGCGTTGAAGAGGGTTACGGGAGCTCCTACAATGAGCAGTTCTTC

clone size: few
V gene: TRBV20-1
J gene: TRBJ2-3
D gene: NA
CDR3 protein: CSARNVGGSTDTQYF
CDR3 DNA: TGCAGTGCTAGGAATGTGGGCGGGAGCACAGATACGCAGTATTTT

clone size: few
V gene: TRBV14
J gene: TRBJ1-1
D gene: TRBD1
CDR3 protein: CASSQAGGDRNTEAFF
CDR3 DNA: TGTGCCAGCAGCCAAGCCGGGGGGGACAGGAACACTGAAGCTTTCTTT

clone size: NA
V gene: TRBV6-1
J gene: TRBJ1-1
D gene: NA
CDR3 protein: CASSESYTEAFF
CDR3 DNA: TGTGCCAGCAGTGAATCTTACACTGAAGCTTTCTTT

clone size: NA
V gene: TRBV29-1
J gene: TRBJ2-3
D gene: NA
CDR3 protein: CSVERPDTDTQYF
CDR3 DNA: TGCAGCGTCGAAAGACCGGACACAGATACGCAGTATTTT

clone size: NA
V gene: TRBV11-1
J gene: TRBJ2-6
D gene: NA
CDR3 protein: CASSSSNSGSGANVLTF
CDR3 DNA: TGTGCCAGCAGCTCATCAAATTCAGGGTCCGGGGCCAACGTCCTGACTTTC

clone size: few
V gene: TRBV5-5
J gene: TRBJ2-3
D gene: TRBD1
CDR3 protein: CASSLGRGLDTQYF
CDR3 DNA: TGTGCCAGCAGCTTGGGCAGGGGGCTCGATACGCAGTATTTT

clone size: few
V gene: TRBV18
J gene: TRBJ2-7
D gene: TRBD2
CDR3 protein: CASSRRGVHYEQYF
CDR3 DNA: TGTGCCAGCTCCCGCCGGGGGGTACACTACGAGCAGTACTTC

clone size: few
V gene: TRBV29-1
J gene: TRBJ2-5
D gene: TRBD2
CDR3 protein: CSVGASGETQYF
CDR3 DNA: TGCAGCGTTGGTGCTAGCGGCGAGACCCAGTACTTC

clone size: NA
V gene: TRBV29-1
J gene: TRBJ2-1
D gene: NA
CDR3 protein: CSVGPRGHNNEQFF
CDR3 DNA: TGCAGCGTTGGTCCCCGGGGGCACAACAATGAGCAGTTCTTC

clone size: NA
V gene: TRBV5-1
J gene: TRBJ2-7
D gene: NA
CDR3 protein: CASSFPGDFYEQYF
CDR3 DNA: TGCGCCAGCAGCTTCCCGGGGGATTTCTACGAGCAGTACTTC

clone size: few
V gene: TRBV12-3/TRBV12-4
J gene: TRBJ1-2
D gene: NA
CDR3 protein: CASSLEGRAIYGYTF
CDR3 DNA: TGTGCCAGCAGTTTAGAAGGCAGGGCAATCTATGGCTACACCTTC

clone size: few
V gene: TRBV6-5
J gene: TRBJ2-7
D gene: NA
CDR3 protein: CASSQRGLTEQYF
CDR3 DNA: TGTGCCAGCAGTCAACGGGGACTCACCGAGCAGTACTTC

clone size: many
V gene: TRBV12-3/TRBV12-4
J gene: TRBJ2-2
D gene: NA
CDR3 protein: CASSFEWPRRTGELFF
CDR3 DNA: TGTGCCAGCAGTTTTGAATGGCCTAGGCGAACCGGGGAGCTGTTTTTT

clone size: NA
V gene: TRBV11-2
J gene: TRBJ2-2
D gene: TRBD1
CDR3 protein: CASSLGQGVGELFF
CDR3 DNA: TGTGCCAGCAGCTTGGGACAGGGTGTCGGGGAGCTGTTTTTT

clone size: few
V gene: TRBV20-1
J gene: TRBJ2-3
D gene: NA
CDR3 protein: CSASLRAGPGTQYF
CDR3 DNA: TGCAGTGCTTCCCTACGGGCGGGACCTGGTACGCAGTATTTT

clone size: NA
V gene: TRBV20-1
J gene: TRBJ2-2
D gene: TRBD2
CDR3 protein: CSATGLADLNTGELFF
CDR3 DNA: TGCAGTGCTACGGGACTAGCGGACCTGAACACCGGGGAGCTGTTTTTT

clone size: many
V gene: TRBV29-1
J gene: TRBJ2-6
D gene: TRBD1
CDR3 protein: CSAQGAGGANVLTF
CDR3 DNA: TGCAGCGCACAGGGGGCGGGAGGGGCCAACGTCCTGACTTTC

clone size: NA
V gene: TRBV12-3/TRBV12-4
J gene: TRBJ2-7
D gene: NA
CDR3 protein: CASSLRLSYEQYF
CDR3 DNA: TGTGCCAGCAGCCTCAGGTTATCCTACGAGCAGTACTTC

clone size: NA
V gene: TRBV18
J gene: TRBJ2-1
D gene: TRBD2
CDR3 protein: CASSPWTSGRAIEQFF
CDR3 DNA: TGTGCCAGCTCACCTTGGACTAGCGGGAGGGCGATTGAGCAGTTCTTC

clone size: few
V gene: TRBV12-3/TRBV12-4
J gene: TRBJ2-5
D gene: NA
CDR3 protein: CASSRRRQLSETQYF
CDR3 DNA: TGTGCCAGCAGTCGTCGCCGACAGCTCTCAGAGACCCAGTACTTC

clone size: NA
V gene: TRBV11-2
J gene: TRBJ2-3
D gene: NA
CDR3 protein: CASSFAGPSTDTQYF
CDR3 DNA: TGTGCCAGCAGCTTCGCCGGACCGTCCACAGATACGCAGTATTTT

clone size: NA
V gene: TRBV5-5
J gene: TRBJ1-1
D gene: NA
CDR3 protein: CASSLGVAAGEAFF
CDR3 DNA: TGTGCCAGCAGCTTGGGCGTTGCGGCAGGTGAAGCTTTCTTT

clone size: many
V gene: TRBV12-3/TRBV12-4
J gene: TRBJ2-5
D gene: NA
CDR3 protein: CASSLRGQETQYF
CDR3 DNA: TGTGCCAGCAGCTTGAGGGGCCAAGAGACCCAGTACTTC

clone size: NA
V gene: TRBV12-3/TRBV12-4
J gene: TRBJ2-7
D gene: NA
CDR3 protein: CASSLQASYEQYF
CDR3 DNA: TGTGCCAGCAGTTTACAGGCATCCTACGAGCAGTACTTC